Sequencing of this TCR beta chain was carried out in a study of cytomegalovirus exposure and HLA in healthy donors. Study-wide points: Being productive about 87% or about 30% of the time was typical of most TCR beta V segments in an earlier analysis. Analysis was carried out at a later point, and it linked a missense DCLRE1C variant to TCR beta V- and J-gene trimming.

This clone was recorded once. Its antigen is unidentified. The study ran its PCR with 60 Vbeta and 13 Jbeta primers. TCRdb's copy holds only in-frame clones and misses some; the assay was immunoSEQ multiplex PCR. The sample lists fewer than 120,000 clones, roughly 86% occurring once. This CDR3 has 15 residues. Trimming removed 6 bases from V and 3 bases from J; junction bases left unmatched: 5. CDR1 is MNHNY, CDR2 SVGAGI, per germline (reference sequence). The sample taken for sequencing was PBMCs. This clonotype was sampled from a middle-aged man in good health and CMV-seronegative. This sequence joins TRBV6-6 and TRBJ2-5, with 12 bases that match TRBD1. CDR3: CASRGQGAKKETQYF. The CDR3 region has the DNA TGTGCCAGCAGGGGACAGGGGGCAAAAAAAGAGACCCAGTACTTC.